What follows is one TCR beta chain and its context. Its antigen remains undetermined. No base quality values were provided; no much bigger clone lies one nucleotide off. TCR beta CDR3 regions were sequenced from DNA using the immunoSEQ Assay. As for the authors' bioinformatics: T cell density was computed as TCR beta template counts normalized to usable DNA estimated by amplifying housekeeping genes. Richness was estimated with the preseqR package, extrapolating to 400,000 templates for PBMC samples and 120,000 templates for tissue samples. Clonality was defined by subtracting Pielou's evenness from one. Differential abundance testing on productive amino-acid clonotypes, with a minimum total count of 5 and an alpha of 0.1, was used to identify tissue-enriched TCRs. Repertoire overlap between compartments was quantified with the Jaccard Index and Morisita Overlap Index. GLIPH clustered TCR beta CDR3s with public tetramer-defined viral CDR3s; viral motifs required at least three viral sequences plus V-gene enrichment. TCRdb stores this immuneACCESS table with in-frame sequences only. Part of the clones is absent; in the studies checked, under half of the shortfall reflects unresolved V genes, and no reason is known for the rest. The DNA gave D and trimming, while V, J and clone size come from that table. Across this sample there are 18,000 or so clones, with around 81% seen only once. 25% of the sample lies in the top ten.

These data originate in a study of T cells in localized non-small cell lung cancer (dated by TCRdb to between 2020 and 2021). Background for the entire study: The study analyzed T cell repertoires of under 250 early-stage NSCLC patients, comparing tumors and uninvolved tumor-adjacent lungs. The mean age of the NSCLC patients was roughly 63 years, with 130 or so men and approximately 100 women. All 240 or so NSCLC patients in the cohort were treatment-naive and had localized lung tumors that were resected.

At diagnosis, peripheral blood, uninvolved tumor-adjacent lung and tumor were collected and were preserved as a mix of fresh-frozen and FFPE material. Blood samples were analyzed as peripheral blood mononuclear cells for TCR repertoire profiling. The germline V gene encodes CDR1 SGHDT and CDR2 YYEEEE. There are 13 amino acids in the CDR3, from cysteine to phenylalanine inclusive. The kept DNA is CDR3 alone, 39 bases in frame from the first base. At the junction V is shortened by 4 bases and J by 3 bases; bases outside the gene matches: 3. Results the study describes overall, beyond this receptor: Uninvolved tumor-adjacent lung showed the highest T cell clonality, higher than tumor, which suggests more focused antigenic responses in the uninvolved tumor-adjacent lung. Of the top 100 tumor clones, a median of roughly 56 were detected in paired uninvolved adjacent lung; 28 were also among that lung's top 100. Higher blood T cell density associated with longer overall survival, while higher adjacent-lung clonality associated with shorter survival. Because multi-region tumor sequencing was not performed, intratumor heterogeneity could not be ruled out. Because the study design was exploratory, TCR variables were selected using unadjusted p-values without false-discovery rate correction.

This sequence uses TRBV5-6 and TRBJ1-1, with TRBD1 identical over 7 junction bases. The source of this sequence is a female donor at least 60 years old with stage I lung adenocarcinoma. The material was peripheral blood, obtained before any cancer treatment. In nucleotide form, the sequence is TGTGCCAGCAGCGGGACAGCATACACTGAAGCTTTCTTT. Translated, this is CASSGTAYTEAFF.